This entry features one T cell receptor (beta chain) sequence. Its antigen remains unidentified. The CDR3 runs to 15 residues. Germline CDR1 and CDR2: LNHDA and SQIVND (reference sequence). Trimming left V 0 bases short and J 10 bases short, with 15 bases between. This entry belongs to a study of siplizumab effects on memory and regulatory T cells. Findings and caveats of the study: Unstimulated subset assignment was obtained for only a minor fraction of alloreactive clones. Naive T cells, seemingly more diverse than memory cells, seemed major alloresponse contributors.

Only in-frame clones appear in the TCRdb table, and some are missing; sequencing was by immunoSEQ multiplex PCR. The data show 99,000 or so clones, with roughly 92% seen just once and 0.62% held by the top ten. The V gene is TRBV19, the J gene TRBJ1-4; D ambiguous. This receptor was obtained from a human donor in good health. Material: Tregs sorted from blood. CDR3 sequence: CASSIDLSAGGKLFF. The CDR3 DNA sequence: TGTGCCAGTAGTATAGATCTATCGGCCGGTGGAAAACTGTTTTTT. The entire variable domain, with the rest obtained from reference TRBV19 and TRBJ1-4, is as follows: DGGITQSPKYLFRKEGQNVTLSCEQNLNHDAMYWYRQDPGQGLRLIYYSQIVNDFQKGDIAEGYSVSREKKESFPLTVTSAQKNPTAFYLCASSIDLSAGGKLFFGSGTQLSVL.